A single sample is the source of the 20 T cell receptor beta chains below, sequenced in a study of blood T cell repertoires in COVID-19. Here immunoSEQ multiplex PCR was the method, and the copy in TCRdb shows in-frame clones only, minus some. The repertoire consists of approximately 170,000 clones, with more than 75% occurring once and the leading ten covering roughly 3.3%. Source material: peripheral blood. These receptors came from a man aged 18 to 35 with active or convalescent COVID-19.

The chain employs TRBV6-2 or TRBV6-3 and TRBJ1-5; D remains ambiguous. This CDR3 has 14 residues. Germline V gene sequence: CDR1 MNHEY, CDR2 SVGEGT. V was clipped by 3 bases and J by 0 bases, with 6 bases between them. The CDR3 spells CASSYLYSNQPQHF. The CDR3, as DNA: TGTGCCAGCAGTTATCTCTATAGCAATCAGCCCCAGCATTTT.

The chain is built from TRBV6-5 and TRBJ1-2, with 7 bases fitting TRBD1. Germline loops: CDR1 MNHEY, CDR2 SVGAGI. The junction had 10 bases not matched to a gene; V was cut back by 5 bases and J by 4 bases. The CDR3 is 15 amino acids. The CDR3: CASSRTDRDPYGYTF. The CDR3, as DNA: TGTGCCAGCAGTCGCACTGACAGGGACCCCTATGGCTACACCTTC.

The genes are TRBV7-9 and TRBJ2-7; tentative D call: TRBD2 (6 bases). V gave up 1 base and J gave up 3 bases, with 10 bases separating them. CDR3 length: 14 residues. Germline CDR1 and CDR2: SEHNR and FQNEAQ (reference sequence). CDR3 sequence reads: CASSLDRGFYEQYF. As DNA, the CDR3 is TGTGCCAGCAGCTTAGACCGGGGGTTCTACGAGCAGTACTTC.

There are a few counts of this clone. This chain joins TRBV24-1 and TRBJ2-1; TRBD2 is a possible D gene (6 bases). The V end lost 2 bases, the J end lost 8 bases, and 15 bases lay between the germline ends. The CDR3 has 15 amino acids. The V gene's germline CDR1 is KGHDR and CDR2 SFDVKD. CDR3 residues: CATSDSGLSGDEQFF. The CDR3 DNA reads as TGTGCCACCAGTGATTCCGGACTTTCGGGGGATGAGCAGTTCTTC.

V is TRBV24-1 and J is TRBJ2-2; 9 bases match TRBD1. The CDR3 runs 16 residues. With V trimmed by 9 bases and J by 1 base, 8 bases remained unmatched. Germline CDR1 and CDR2: KGHDR and SFDVKD. The CDR3 bases are TGTGCCACCGGGGGGAGACAGGGGGAGAACACCGGGGAGCTGTTTTTT. It specifies CATGGRQGENTGELFF.

In this sample, this clone turned up once. The chain employs TRBV25-1 and TRBJ1-1; tentatively, D is TRBD1 (5 bases). This CDR3 comprises 15 residues. Germline CDR1 MGHDK, CDR2 SYGVNS. V gave up 4 bases and J gave up 9 bases, with 21 bases separating them. CDR3 protein: CASSANQGTLGKAFF. The CDR3, as DNA: TGTGCCAGCAGTGCCAACCAGGGTACCTTGGGAAAAGCTTTCTTT.

The chain couples TRBV7-9 to TRBJ2-3; D may be TRBD2 (5 bases). Trimming left V 5 bases short and J 4 bases short, with 16 bases between. In germline, CDR1 is SEHNR, CDR2 FQNEAQ (reference sequence). The CDR3 is 15 amino acids. Written as DNA, the CDR3 is TGTGCCAGCAGCCCCGGAGAGGGAAGGCCAGATACGCAGTATTTT. Protein product: CASSPGEGRPDTQYF.

The chain links TRBV4-2 to TRBJ1-2, with a weak D call TRBD1 (5 bases). The length of the CDR3 is 16 residues. The V gene lost 1 base and the J gene lost 3 bases, with 15 bases spanning the gap. CDR1 LGHNA and CDR2 YNFKEQ come from the germline V gene. DNA of the CDR3: TGTGCCAGCAGCCAAGCTGGGGCAGGCTGGGACTATGGCTACACCTTC. The encoded protein is CASSQAGAGWDYGYTF.

This chain connects TRBV2 to TRBJ1-1, with TRBD1 matching over 8 bases. This CDR3 comprises 15 residues. V lost 6 bases, J lost 3 bases, and 9 bases stayed unmatched. Germline V gene data show CDR1 as SNHLY and CDR2 as FYNNEI. The CDR3 reads CASRPDRVGDTEAFF. CDR3 nucleotides: TGTGCCAGCAGGCCGGACAGGGTTGGGGACACTGAAGCTTTCTTT.

The chain employs TRBV29-1 and TRBJ2-3; no clear D. Trimming cost V 4 bases and J 3 bases, with 14 bases left between them. The CDR3 is 14 residues long. Germline CDR1 and CDR2: SQVTM and ANQGSEA. The CDR3 protein is CSVGSPTGTDTQYF. The DNA for the CDR3 is TGCAGCGTTGGGTCCCCGACCGGGACAGATACGCAGTATTTT.

The genes are TRBV4-1 and TRBJ1-2; 7 bases are a match to TRBD1. CDR1 MGHRA and CDR2 YSYEKL come from the germline V gene. The CDR3 is made up of 14 amino acids. Losses at the gene ends were 1 base for V and 8 bases for J; bases not matched to a gene: 7. The CDR3 sequence: CASSQGQGIGGYTF. CDR3 nucleotides: TGCGCCAGCAGCCAAGGACAGGGCATCGGGGGCTACACCTTC.

This rearrangement joins TRBV27 to TRBJ1-1, with D possibly being TRBD1 (6 bases). There are 13 residues in the CDR3. Trimming pared 5 bases from V and 0 bases from J, leaving 7 bases between. Per germline, CDR1 MNHEY and CDR2 SMNVEV (reference sequence). The CDR3 region has the DNA TGTGCCAGCAGTCAGGGGTTGAACACTGAAGCTTTCTTT. Translating gives CASSQGLNTEAFF.

This clone was detected only a few times. CDR3 in amino acids: CASSDMTGVRLGGYTF. CDR3 DNA sequence: TGTGCCAGCAGTGATATGACAGGGGTCCGATTGGGTGGCTACACCTTC. The gene calls are TRBV28 and TRBJ1-2, with 8 positions matching TRBD1. V lost 5 bases to trimming and J lost 7 bases; unmatched junction nucleotides: 15. The CDR3 runs 16 residues. Germline lookup yields CDR1 MDHEN and CDR2 SYDVKM.

This clone appeared a few times. The gene calls are TRBV5-5 and TRBJ1-5; the D gene is possibly TRBD1 (5 bases). Germline CDR1 reads SGHKS; CDR2 reads YYEKEE (reference sequence). V was clipped by 1 base and J by 6 bases, with 11 bases between them. The CDR3 loop spans 14 amino acids. The CDR3 DNA reads TGTGCCAGCAGCTTGTGGCAGGGTGCTCAGCCCCAGCATTTT. It is translated as CASSLWQGAQPQHF.

V and J are TRBV27 and TRBJ1-2; 8 nucleotides match TRBD1. The CDR3 spans 15 residues. CDR1 and CDR2 from the germline V gene are MNHEY and SMNVEV (reference sequence). V lost 3 bases to trimming and J lost 4 bases; unmatched junction nucleotides: 7. The CDR3 loop is CASSLMQGASYGYTF. CDR3 nucleotides: TGTGCCAGCAGTTTGATGCAGGGGGCGTCCTATGGCTACACCTTC.

This clone has a single count. The rearrangement links TRBV9 to TRBJ2-7, with 12 bases identical to TRBD1. Per the germline V gene, CDR1 is SGDLS and CDR2 is YYNGEE. This CDR3 spans 14 amino acids. Germline trimming cut 4 bases from V and 4 bases from J; bases unmatched to any gene: 3. The CDR3 sequence: CASSSGQGAYEQYF. Here the CDR3 DNA reads TGTGCCAGCAGCTCGGGACAGGGGGCTTACGAGCAGTACTTC. Complete variable domain (other parts from reference TRBV9 and TRBJ2-7): DSGVTQTPKHLITATGQRVTLRCSPRSGDLSVYWYQQSLDQGLQFLIQYYNGEERAKGNILERFSAQQFPDLHSELNLSSLELGDSALYFCASSSGQGAYEQYFGPGTRLTVT.

This clone was observed a handful of times. V and J are TRBV10-3 and TRBJ1-2; 8 bases line up with TRBD1. V shed 7 bases, J shed 5 bases, and the junction held 6 bases outside the gene matches. The CDR3 has 13 residues. Germline CDR1 is ENHRY and CDR2 is SYGVKD. The DNA for the CDR3 is TGTGCCATCACGGGACAGGCCTTATATGGCTACACCTTC. Residues: CAITGQALYGYTF.

J is TRBJ2-5 and V is TRBV11-2; possible D gene TRBD2, 6 bases. From germline, CDR1 is SGHAT and CDR2 FQNNGV. This CDR3 is 16 amino acids long. With 3 bases removed from V and 4 bases from J, the gap between germline ends came to 18 bases. DNA for the CDR3: TGTGCCAGCAGCTTGGATAGCGGACTCGCCTCAGAGACCCAGTACTTC. Amino acids: CASSLDSGLASETQYF.

V usage is TRBV9 and J usage is TRBJ2-7; the D gene is possibly TRBD2 (5 bases). Germline CDR1 reads SGDLS; CDR2 reads YYNGEE. The length of the CDR3 is 15 residues. Trimming removed 0 bases from V and 4 bases from J, with 14 bases in between. CDR3 amino acids: CASSVAGGRLYEQYF. The DNA of the CDR3 is TGTGCCAGCAGCGTAGCCGGCGGGCGACTATACGAGCAGTACTTC.

J is TRBJ2-3 and V is TRBV29-1; the match to TRBD2 covers 12 bases. The CDR3 loop spans 13 amino acids. CDR1 is SQVTM and CDR2 is ANQGSEA in the germline V gene. The V gene end was trimmed by 7 bases and the J gene end by 6 bases; junction bases not matched to a gene: 5. Here the CDR3 DNA reads TGCAGCGGGTCGACTAGCGGGAGCGATACGCAGTATTTT. This codes for CSGSTSGSDTQYF.